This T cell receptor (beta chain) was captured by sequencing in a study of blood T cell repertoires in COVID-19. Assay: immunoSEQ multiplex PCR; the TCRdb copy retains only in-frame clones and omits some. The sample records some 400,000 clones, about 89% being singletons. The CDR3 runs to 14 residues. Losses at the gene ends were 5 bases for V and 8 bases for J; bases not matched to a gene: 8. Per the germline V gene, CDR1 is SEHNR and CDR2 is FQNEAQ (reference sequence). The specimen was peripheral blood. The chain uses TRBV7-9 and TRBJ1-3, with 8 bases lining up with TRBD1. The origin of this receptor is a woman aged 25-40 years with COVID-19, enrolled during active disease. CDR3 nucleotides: TGTGCCAGCAGCCCCACCCCAGGGGGCGACACCATATATTTT. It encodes CASSPTPGGDTIYF.